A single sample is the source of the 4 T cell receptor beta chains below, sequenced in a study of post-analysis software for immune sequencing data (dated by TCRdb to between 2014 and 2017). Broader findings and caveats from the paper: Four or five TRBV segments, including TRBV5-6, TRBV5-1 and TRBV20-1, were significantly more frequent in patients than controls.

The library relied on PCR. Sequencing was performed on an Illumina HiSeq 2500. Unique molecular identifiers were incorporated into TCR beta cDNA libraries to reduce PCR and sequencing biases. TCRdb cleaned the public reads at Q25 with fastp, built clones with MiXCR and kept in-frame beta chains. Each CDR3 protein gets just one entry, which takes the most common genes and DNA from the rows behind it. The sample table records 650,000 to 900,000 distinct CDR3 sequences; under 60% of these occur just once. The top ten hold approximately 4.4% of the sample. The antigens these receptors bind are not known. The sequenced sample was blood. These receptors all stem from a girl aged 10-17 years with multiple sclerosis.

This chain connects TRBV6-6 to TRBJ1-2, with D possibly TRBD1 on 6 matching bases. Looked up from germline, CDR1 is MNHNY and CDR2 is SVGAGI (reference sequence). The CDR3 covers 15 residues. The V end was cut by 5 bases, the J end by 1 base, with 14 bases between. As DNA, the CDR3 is TGTGCCAGCAGTCCCCCGGACAGTCTTAACTATGGCTACACCTTC. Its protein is CASSPPDSLNYGYTF.

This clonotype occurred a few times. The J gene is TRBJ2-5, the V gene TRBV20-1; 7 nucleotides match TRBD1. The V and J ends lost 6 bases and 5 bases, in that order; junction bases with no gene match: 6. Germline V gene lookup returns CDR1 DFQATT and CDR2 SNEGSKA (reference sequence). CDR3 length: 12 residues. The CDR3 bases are TGCAGTGCACCCGGACAGGTGGAGACCCAGTACTTC. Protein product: CSAPGQVETQYF.

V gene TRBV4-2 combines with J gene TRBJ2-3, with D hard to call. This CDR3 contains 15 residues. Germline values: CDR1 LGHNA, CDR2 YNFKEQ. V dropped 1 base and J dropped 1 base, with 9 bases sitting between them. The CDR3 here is CASSQAQAGTDTQYF. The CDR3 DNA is TGTGCCAGCAGCCAAGCGCAGGCTGGCACAGATACGCAGTATTTT.

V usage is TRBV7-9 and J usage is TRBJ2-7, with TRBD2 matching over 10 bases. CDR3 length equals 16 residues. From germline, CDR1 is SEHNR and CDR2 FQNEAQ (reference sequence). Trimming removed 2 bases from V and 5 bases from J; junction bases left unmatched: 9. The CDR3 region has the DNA TGTGCCAGCAGCTTATGGACGGGACTAGCGCAGAACGAGCAGTACTTC. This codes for CASSLWTGLAQNEQYF.